This T cell receptor (beta chain) is from a study of low-dose radiotherapy and immunotherapy resistance in tumors. TRAV- and TRBV-specific primers were used for first-strand cDNA, which covered alpha and beta chains. The authors ran 15 to 20 PCR cycles to amplify TCRs with a constant-region primer and V-primer adapter. TCRdb reanalysed the reads using MiXCR and keeps one entry per CDR3 protein. The repertoire holds more than 50,000 distinct CDR3 sequences, with approximately 22% as singletons. This clonotype was detected ten times or more. Noted time point: after trial treatment. Treatment given: LDRT plus nivolumab, ipilimumab, low-dose cyclophosphamide and aspirin (RACIN trial). V lost 10 bases and J lost 3; bases outside the gene matches: 10. CDR3 length: 15 amino acids.

This TCR was sampled from a male donor with prostate cancer. Specimen: PBMCs, collected after low-dose radiotherapy plus immunotherapy. The chain couples TRBV12-3 or TRBV12-4 to TRBJ2-1; TRBD1 matches at 9 bases. The chain's CDR3 is CATLSGDRVYNEQFF. The CDR3 DNA reads as TGTGCCACCTTATCTGGGGACAGGGTCTACAATGAGCAGTTCTTC.